This T cell receptor beta chain was profiled in a study of T cells in Graves' hyperthyroidism and ophthalmopathy. Study results and limitations: Model-based prediction identified ophthalmopathy a median 6.5 months prior to its onset.

The CDR3 regions of TCR beta were amplified from RNA transcripts. With the HTBI primer set, the TCR CDR3 went through a first round of RT-PCR. TCRdb reprocessed the multiplex PCR reads with MiXCR, giving one entry per CDR3 protein. The top ten hold approximately 32% of the sample, which has roughly 550,000 distinct CDR3 sequences, around 16% seen once. This clonotype was recorded at least ten times. Its antigen remains unidentified. Sequences were obtained from blood. The clonotype was recovered from a woman aged 25 to 39 with Graves' ophthalmopathy.

CDR3 sequence: CASSLDPSGTYEQYF. The CDR3 coding sequence is TGTGCCAGCAGCTTAGACCCGTCAGGGACCTACGAGCAGTACTTC. V gene TRBV7-2 combines with J gene TRBJ2-7, with a weak D call TRBD1 (5 bases). The CDR3 contains 15 residues. Per germline, CDR1 SGHTA and CDR2 FQGNSA. The V end lost 1 base, the J end lost 2 bases, and 12 bases lay between the germline ends. Drawing the rest from reference TRBV7-2 and TRBJ2-7, the complete variable domain is GAGVSQSPSNKVTEKGKDVELRCDPISGHTALYWYRQSLGQGLEFLIYFQGNSAPDKSGLPSDRFSAERTGGSVSTLTIQRTQQEDSAVYLCASSLDPSGTYEQYFGPGTRLTVT.